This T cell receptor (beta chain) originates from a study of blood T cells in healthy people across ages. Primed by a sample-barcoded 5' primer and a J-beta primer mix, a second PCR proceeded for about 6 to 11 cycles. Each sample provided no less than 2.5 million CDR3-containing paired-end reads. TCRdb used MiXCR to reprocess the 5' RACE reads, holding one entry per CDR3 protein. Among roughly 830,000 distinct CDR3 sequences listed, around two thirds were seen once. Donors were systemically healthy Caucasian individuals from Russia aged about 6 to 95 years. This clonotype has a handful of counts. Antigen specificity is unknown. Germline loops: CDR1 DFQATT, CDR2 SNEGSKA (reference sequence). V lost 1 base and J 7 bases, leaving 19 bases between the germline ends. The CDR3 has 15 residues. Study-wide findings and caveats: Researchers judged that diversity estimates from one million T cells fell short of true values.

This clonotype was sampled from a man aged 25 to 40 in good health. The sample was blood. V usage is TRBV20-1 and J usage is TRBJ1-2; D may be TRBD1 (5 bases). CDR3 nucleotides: TGCAGTGCTAGAGCATCACCCAGGGACGCAAGTGGCTACACCTTC. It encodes CSARASPRDASGYTF.